The next 6 T cell receptor beta chains were all read from a single sample in a study of post-analysis software for immune sequencing data. Study findings and constraints: TRBV5-6, TRBV5-1 and TRBV20-1 belonged to a set of about five TRBV segments that were more frequent in patients than controls.

These receptors lack a known antigen. Prepared TCR beta cDNA libraries contained unique molecular identifiers. MiXCR, applied by TCRdb to the PCR reads, yields one record per CDR3 protein. The data contain 750,000 to 950,000 distinct CDR3 sequences, about 43% of them singletons. The sequenced sample was blood. Receptors were obtained from a girl under 18 with multiple sclerosis.

This clonotype was found a few times. This chain joins TRBV12-3 or TRBV12-4 and TRBJ2-7; the D is unclear. V dropped 3 bases and J dropped 5 bases, with 8 bases sitting between them. The CDR3 is 12 amino acids. DNA for the CDR3: TGTGCCAGCAGTTTTGGGCAGAACGAGCAGTACTTC. Its translation: CASSFGQNEQYF.

This sequence joins TRBV7-9 and TRBJ2-5; TRBD2 agrees at 14 bases. Germline V lookup: CDR1 SEHNR, CDR2 FQNEAQ (reference sequence). This CDR3 is built from 18 residues. V lost 6 bases, J lost 2 bases, and 11 bases stayed unmatched. CDR3 loop: CASRTGTSGSSGQETQYF. In nucleotides, the CDR3 is TGTGCCAGCAGAACCGGGACTAGCGGGAGCTCAGGACAAGAGACCCAGTACTTC. The full variable domain, its missing parts supplied by reference TRBV7-9 and TRBJ2-5, is DTGVSQNPRHKITKRGQNVTFRCDPISEHNRLYWYRQTLGQGPEFLTYFQNEAQLEKSRLLSDRFSAERPKGSFSTLEIQRTEQGDSAMYLCASRTGTSGSSGQETQYFGPGTRLLVL.

The gene calls are TRBV20-1 and TRBJ2-2; TRBD2 matches 14 bases. V trimming: 3 bases; J trimming: 4 bases; junction bases outside the gene matches: 10. CDR3 length: 18 amino acids. Germline V gene lookup returns CDR1 DFQATT and CDR2 SNEGSKA (reference sequence). This chain's CDR3 is CSARAGTSGRKVTGELFF. CDR3 nucleotides: TGCAGTGCTAGGGCCGGGACTAGCGGGAGAAAGGTCACCGGGGAGCTGTTTTTT.

Comments on this clonotype: At one end, the junction sequence differs from germline, possibly due to a read error. The chain combines TRBV27 with TRBJ1-2, with 8 bases fitting TRBD1. The CDR3 loop spans 16 amino acids. Looked up from germline, CDR1 is MNHEY and CDR2 is SMNVEV (reference sequence). In nucleotides, the CDR3 is TGTGCCGGCAGTCCTTCGACAGGGGAAGTTAACTATGGCTACACCTTC. It is translated as CAGSPSTGEVNYGYTF.

The CDR3 here is CASSLGDAVGENNEQFF. In DNA form, the CDR3 reads TGTGCCAGCAGCTTAGGGGACGCGGTGGGGGAAAACAATGAGCAGTTCTTC. The chain employs TRBV7-9 and TRBJ2-1; TRBD1 or TRBD2 may be the D gene (5 bases each). This CDR3 is 17 amino acids long. V lost 1 base and J 5 bases, leaving 18 bases between the germline ends. Germline V gene lookup returns CDR1 SEHNR and CDR2 FQNEAQ (reference sequence). The variable domain in full, completed from reference TRBV7-9 and TRBJ2-1, reads DTGVSQNPRHKITKRGQNVTFRCDPISEHNRLYWYRQTLGQGPEFLTYFQNEAQLEKSRLLSDRFSAERPKGSFSTLEIQRTEQGDSAMYLCASSLGDAVGENNEQFFGPGTRLTVL.

This clonotype appeared a few times. The chain links TRBV11-2 to TRBJ2-5; D gene unclear. CDR1 SGHAT and CDR2 FQNNGV come from the germline V gene. With 1 base removed from V and 4 bases from J, the gap between germline ends came to 16 bases. The CDR3 contains 16 residues. The CDR3 DNA is TGTGCCAGCAGCTTAGCTTTCAGGAACCACCGAGAGACCCAGTACTTC. This codes for CASSLAFRNHRETQYF. The full variable domain, completed using reference TRBV11-2 and TRBJ2-5, is EAGVAQSPRYKIIEKRQSVAFWCNPISGHATLYWYQQILGQGPKLLIQFQNNGVVDDSQLPKDRFSAERLKGVDSTLKIQPAKLEDSAVYLCASSLAFRNHRETQYFGPGTRLLVL.